This TCR beta chain was sequenced for a study of blood T cell repertoires in COVID-19 (dated by TCRdb to about 2020). At the level of the whole study: The collaborator samples originated in the United States, Italy and Spain and spanned the acute and convalescent phases of COVID-19. The material from the prospective study consisted of cDNA or gDNA derived from T cells, B-cell-depleted T cells, or PBMCs. The dataset comprised deeply sampled blood TCRbeta repertoires from subjects exposed to, actively infected with, or recovered from COVID-19. The repertoires were released in a freely available public database intended as a resource for research on the immune response to SARS-CoV-2. Samples were obtained from the ongoing ImmuneRACE study (first 160 participants) and from about 1,300 subjects provided by 6 global collaborators. Sample metadata almost always included a de-identified subject ID, COVID-19 status, age in years and sex. Where available, HLA class I and class II types were obtained from metadata supplied by the sample provider rather than from assay-based typing.

As for this clone: Its cognate antigen has yet to be identified. No base quality values were provided; no much bigger clone lies one nucleotide off.

TCRbeta CDR3 regions were amplified from genomic DNA using the immunoSEQ Assay, a bias-controlled multiplex PCR. Under the source paper's analysis protocol: Nucleated cell counts per sample were estimated from amplification of reference gene primers within the assay. To quantify the absolute abundance of each unique TCRbeta CDR3 rearrangement, sequence reads were collapsed and filtered. For each sample, productive Simpson clonality was calculated as the square root of Simpson's diversity index over productive rearrangements. Entries here come from immuneACCESS through TCRdb and include only in-frame sequences with V and J called. Some clones fail to appear in such tables; in the studies checked, an unresolved V gene covers under half of the shortfall, and the cause of the remainder is unknown. V and J calls and clone size are copied from that table; D and trimming were computed from the DNA. Within this sample are about 210,000 clones, with about 85% of them counted one time only. The ten largest clones represent about 10% of the sample.

Study-level results and caveats: How much clinical and demographic metadata was included differed by source and by participant, and the metadata was provided uncurated.

One collaborating source in Seattle enrolled patients during active infection and followed them longitudinally through the course of disease. Each collaborating institution followed its own protocols to collect whole blood in K2EDTA tubes. Collaborator samples were shipped for TCRbeta analysis as frozen whole blood, isolated PBMCs, or DNA extracted from either sample type. Per the germline V gene, MRHNA is the CDR1 and SNTAGT is the CDR2. V lost 4 bases and J lost 7 bases; the stretch between them is 13 bases long. The CDR3 runs 14 amino acids, cysteine and phenylalanine included. CDR3 DNA is the only sequence kept; it has 42 bases, read in frame from the first base.

The TCR originated in a woman of 80 years or more with COVID-19, enrolled during active disease. Sample: peripheral blood. The sequence joins TRBV6-4 to TRBJ2-2; the D region possibly corresponds to TRBD2 (6 bases align). The CDR3 in this case is CASSAGVAGGELFF. The sequenced DNA: TGTGCCAGCAGTGCGGGGGTAGCAGGCGGGGAGCTGTTTTTT.